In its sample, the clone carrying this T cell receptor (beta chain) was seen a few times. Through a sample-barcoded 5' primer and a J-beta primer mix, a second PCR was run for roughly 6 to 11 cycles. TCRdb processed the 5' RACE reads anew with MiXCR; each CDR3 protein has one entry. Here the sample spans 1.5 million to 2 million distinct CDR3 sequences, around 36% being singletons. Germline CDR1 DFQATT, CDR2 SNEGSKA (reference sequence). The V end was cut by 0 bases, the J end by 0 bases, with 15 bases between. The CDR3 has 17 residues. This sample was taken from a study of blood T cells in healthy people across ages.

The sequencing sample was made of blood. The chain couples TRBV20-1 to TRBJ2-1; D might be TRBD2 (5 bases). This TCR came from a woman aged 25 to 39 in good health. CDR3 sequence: CSARDVGGYHSYNEQFF. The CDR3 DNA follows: TGCAGTGCTAGAGATGTCGGCGGGTATCACTCCTACAATGAGCAGTTCTTC.